The next 23 T cell receptor beta chains were all read from a single sample in a study of neoadjuvant anti-PD-1 for oral cavity cancer. Here immunoSEQ multiplex PCR was the method, and the copy in TCRdb shows in-frame clones only, minus some. The data contain about 15,000 clones, about 64% of them singletons. Specimen: PBMCs, collected before nivolumab (anti-PD-1) treatment. The receptor set was obtained from a person between 40 and 85 years old with oral cavity squamous cell carcinoma.

The chain joins TRBV19 to TRBJ1-2; no reliable D call. Trimming took 7 bases from V and 8 from J, leaving 11 bases between them. CDR1 is LNHDA, CDR2 SQIVND, per germline (reference sequence). The CDR3 has 11 residues. For the CDR3, the DNA is TGTGCCAGTAAGGAATCGAGCGGCTACACCTTC. It translates to CASKESSGYTF.

The chain joins TRBV7-9 to TRBJ2-7; the match to TRBD1 covers 10 bases. The germline V gene encodes CDR1 SEHNR and CDR2 FQNEAQ (reference sequence). Germline trimming cut 5 bases from V and 3 bases from J; bases unmatched to any gene: 4. The CDR3 has 14 residues. The DNA of the CDR3 is TGTGCCAGCAGCCGCCGGGACAGGGGCTACGAGCAGTACTTC. The encoded protein is CASSRRDRGYEQYF. The whole variable domain, filled in from reference TRBV7-9 and TRBJ2-7, reads DTGVSQNPRHKITKRGQNVTFRCDPISEHNRLYWYRQTLGQGPEFLTYFQNEAQLEKSRLLSDRFSAERPKGSFSTLEIQRTEQGDSAMYLCASSRRDRGYEQYFGPGTRLTVT.

This clone has just a few counts. The rearrangement links TRBV7-9 to TRBJ1-1; unclear D gene. The CDR3 runs to 13 residues. The ends were cut back, 4 bases at V and 0 bases at J, with 6 bases in the middle. Germline V CDR1 and CDR2: SEHNR, FQNEAQ (reference sequence). The CDR3 loop is CASSYLLNTEAFF. As DNA, the CDR3 is TGTGCCAGCAGCTACCTATTGAACACTGAAGCTTTCTTT.

The chain employs TRBV4-1 and TRBJ1-1; tentative D call: TRBD1 (6 bases). The CDR3 covers 20 residues. The germline V gene encodes CDR1 MGHRA and CDR2 YSYEKL. V was clipped by 1 base and J by 1 base, with 25 bases between them. This CDR3 is CASSQGSGQHIVSRNTEAFF. CDR3 coding DNA: TGCGCCAGCAGCCAAGGGTCAGGACAGCACATTGTTTCGAGGAACACTGAAGCTTTCTTT.

J is TRBJ2-1 and V is TRBV7-3; 7 bases fit TRBD1. The CDR3 is made up of 13 amino acids. CDR1 SGHTA and CDR2 FQGTGA come from the germline V gene. The J segment lost 8 bases and the V segment lost 1 base, leaving 2 bases of the junction unmatched. CDR3 loop: CASSLRTGDEQFF. The CDR3 region has the DNA TGTGCCAGCAGCTTAAGGACAGGCGATGAGCAGTTCTTC.

This rearrangement joins TRBV10-2 to TRBJ2-1, with D perhaps TRBD2 (6 bases). The CDR3 is made up of 13 amino acids. V lost 5 bases to trimming and J lost 6 bases, with 11 bases between them. CDR1 and CDR2 from the germline V gene are WSHSY and SAAADI. The CDR3 DNA reads TGCGCCAGCAGTAGTCAGGGAGGCAATGAGCAGTTCTTC. This sequence encodes CASSSQGGNEQFF.

This clone qualifies as medium-sized. The chain joins TRBV5-1 to TRBJ1-2; D may be TRBD1 (5 bases). In germline, CDR1 is SGHRS, CDR2 YFSETQ. CDR3 length equals 14 residues. Trimming shortened V by 1 base and J by 6 bases, and 13 bases separated the two germline ends. The CDR3, as DNA: TGCGCCAGCAGCTTGCGTTCGGGGGTTAATGGCTACACCTTC. The encoded protein is CASSLRSGVNGYTF.

This rearrangement joins TRBV10-2 to TRBJ1-1; a possible D gene is TRBD1 (6 bases). There are 13 residues in the CDR3. Germline CDR1 reads WSHSY; CDR2 reads SAAADI. The germline V and J ends were trimmed by 5 bases and 1 base, with 8 bases remaining between them. The CDR3 DNA follows: TGCGCCAGCAGTCCACAGGGGAACACTGAAGCTTTCTTT. It yields the protein CASSPQGNTEAFF.

The V and J genes are TRBV27 and TRBJ2-7; 7 bases agree with TRBD2. With V trimmed by 2 bases and J by 0 bases, 4 bases remained unmatched. Germline CDR1 reads MNHEY; CDR2 reads SMNVEV (reference sequence). The CDR3 contains 15 residues. CDR3 sequence: CASSLLAASSYEQYF. DNA for the CDR3: TGTGCCAGCAGTTTACTAGCGGCCAGCTCCTACGAGCAGTACTTC.

The CDR3 DNA is TGTGCCAGCAAGGCTGCTACTAGCACAGATACGCAGTATTTT. Amino acid sequence: CASKAATSTDTQYF. The rearrangement links TRBV7-2 to TRBJ2-3; no clear D gene. Germline loops: CDR1 SGHTA, CDR2 FQGNSA. V lost 7 bases, J lost 0 bases, and 11 bases lay in between. The CDR3 extends over 14 amino acids.

The chain is built from TRBV30 and TRBJ2-1; 8 bases are a match to TRBD2. V was clipped by 0 bases and J by 7 bases; unmatched bases: 2. This CDR3 contains 13 residues. Germline V CDR1 and CDR2: GTSNPN, SVGIG (reference sequence). CDR3 region: CAWSVRGGNEQFF. As DNA, the CDR3 is TGTGCCTGGAGTGTACGGGGGGGGAATGAGCAGTTCTTC.

The genes are TRBV4-1 and TRBJ1-2; no firm D call. Per the germline V gene, CDR1 is MGHRA and CDR2 is YSYEKL. The CDR3 loop spans 18 amino acids. Trimming took 4 bases from V and 6 from J, leaving 27 bases between them. CDR3 region: CASSPSELFGSAANGYTF. The CDR3 DNA reads TGCGCCAGCAGCCCGTCCGAGCTATTCGGATCGGCAGCGAATGGCTACACCTTC.

Written as DNA, the CDR3 is TGTGCCAGCAGCTCCCACGCAGTGGGAGGACTTAACACCGGGGAGCTGTTTTTT. This gives the protein CASSSHAVGGLNTGELFF. The chain has TRBV7-8 and TRBJ2-2, with D possibly being TRBD2 (6 bases). Trimming took off 4 bases at V and 2 bases at J, with 20 bases between the two ends. The CDR3 loop spans 18 amino acids. Germline V gives CDR1 SGHVS, CDR2 FQNEAQ.

Only a few counts were recorded for this clone. The chain joins TRBV5-1 to TRBJ1-1; TRBD1 aligns across 9 bases. J was trimmed by 3 bases and V by 4 bases; bases with no gene match: 10. This CDR3 spans 16 amino acids. The V gene's germline CDR1 is SGHRS and CDR2 YFSETQ. CDR3 sequence reads: CASSLQGARFDTEAFF. Written as DNA, the CDR3 is TGCGCCAGCAGCCTACAGGGGGCGAGGTTCGACACTGAAGCTTTCTTT.

The chain couples TRBV28 to TRBJ1-5; 7 bases line up with TRBD1. Germline V CDR1 and CDR2: MDHEN, SYDVKM. The length of the CDR3 is 13 residues. V shed 6 bases, J shed 6 bases, and the junction held 5 bases outside the gene matches. The DNA of the CDR3 is TGTGCCAGCAGCATGACAGGGTTTCAGCCCCAGCATTTT. It is translated as CASSMTGFQPQHF. The full variable domain, completed using reference TRBV28 and TRBJ1-5, is DVKVTQSSRYLVKRTGEKVFLECVQDMDHENMFWYRQDPGLGLRLIYFSYDVKMKEKGDIPEGYSVSREKKERFSLILESASTNQTSMYLCASSMTGFQPQHFGDGTRLSIL.

The gene calls are TRBV2 and TRBJ1-1, with a weak D call TRBD1 (5 bases). Germline loops: CDR1 SNHLY, CDR2 FYNNEI. CDR3 length: 12 residues. Trimming left V 4 bases short and J 8 bases short, with 11 bases between. This chain's CDR3 is CASSGYGAEAFF. The CDR3 bases are TGTGCCAGCAGTGGTTATGGGGCCGAAGCTTTCTTT.

A single count supports this clone. The chain's CDR3 is CASSLLGQLEEKLFF. CDR3 in DNA: TGTGCCAGCAGCCTCCTGGGACAACTGGAGGAAAAACTGTTTTTT. This chain links TRBV5-4 with TRBJ1-4; D is possibly TRBD1 (6 bases). V was clipped by 4 bases and J by 8 bases, with 18 bases between them. CDR3 length: 15 amino acids. Germline lookup yields CDR1 SGHNT and CDR2 YYREEE (reference sequence).

V and J are TRBV7-8 and TRBJ1-1, with D unresolved. CDR1 SGHVS and CDR2 FQNEAQ come from the germline V gene. The CDR3 is 14 residues long. Trimming cost V 6 bases and J 11 bases, with 22 bases left between them. This CDR3 is CASRKIRGGSRAFF. DNA of the CDR3: TGTGCCAGCAGAAAGATACGGGGAGGCAGCCGGGCTTTCTTT.

As DNA, the CDR3 is TGTGCCAGCAGTGCCACCCTATGGGGTGACAATGAGCAGTTCTTC. It yields the protein CASSATLWGDNEQFF. The chain combines TRBV6-1 with TRBJ2-1; D ambiguous. Germline V gene data show CDR1 as MNHNS and CDR2 as SASEGT. V lost 4 bases, J lost 5 bases, and 15 bases lay in between. This CDR3 has 15 residues.

This clone was seen only once. V and J are TRBV21-1 and TRBJ2-7; the D call of TRBD2 is as the table states it, not checked on the DNA. TRBV21-1 is tagged as a pseudogene. This CDR3 region has 13 residues. The CDR3 DNA sequence: TGTGCCAGTCTAGCGGGGTCGACGTACGAGCAGTACTTC. Protein sequence: CASLAGSTYEQYF.

The chain couples TRBV4-1 to TRBJ1-1; TRBD1 is a possible D gene (5 bases). From germline, CDR1 is MGHRA and CDR2 YSYEKL. V gave up 0 bases and J gave up 4 bases, with 9 bases separating them. The CDR3 contains 14 residues. The CDR3, as DNA: TGCGCCAGCAGCCAAGATAGTAGGGGCACTGAAGCTTTCTTT. Residues: CASSQDSRGTEAFF.

CDR3 sequence: CASSLEEGGQFF. CDR3 sequence (DNA): TGTGCCAGCAGCTTAGAAGAGGGGGGGCAGTTCTTC. The rearrangement joins TRBV7-9 to TRBJ2-1; D is perhaps TRBD1 or TRBD2 (6 bases each). Per germline, CDR1 SEHNR and CDR2 FQNEAQ (reference sequence). This CDR3 comprises 12 residues. Trimming cost V 1 base and J 12 bases, with 10 bases left between them.

The chain recombines TRBV4-1 with TRBJ2-7; 11 bases match TRBD1. Germline V lookup: CDR1 MGHRA, CDR2 YSYEKL. V trimming: 3 bases; J trimming: 5 bases; junction bases outside the gene matches: 6. The CDR3 runs to 15 residues. The CDR3 region has the DNA TGCGCCAGCAGCCAGCATGGACAGGGGGCCGACGAGCAGTACTTC. Encoded protein: CASSQHGQGADEQYF.